This TCR beta chain is drawn from a study of cytomegalovirus exposure and HLA in healthy donors. Study-level findings and limits: Whilst most TCR sequences proved rare, a subset of public TCRs occurred across many donors. Specificity for CMV antigens was confirmed in vitro for a few of the CMV-associated chains.

V shed 5 bases, J shed 10 bases, and the junction held 8 bases outside the gene matches. The CDR3 sequence is 14 residues long. Germline CDR1 SGHDT, CDR2 YYEEEE. Of note for this clone: Its specificity is not known.

TCRdb keeps only in-frame clones here, not all; method: immunoSEQ multiplex PCR. Of about 260,000 clones listed, 90% were seen once; the top ten hold approximately 3.1%. The donors formed part of the roughly 120-subject validation cohort, distinct from the roughly 640-subject first cohort. The clonotype was recovered from a woman in her 30s in good health and CMV-seronegative. The chain links TRBV5-6 to TRBJ2-7; 14 bases line up with TRBD2. Sequencing used PBMCs. The CDR3 DNA follows: TGTGCCAGCAGAAGACTAGCGGGAGGGCCTCTCCAGTACTTC. It specifies CASRRLAGGPLQYF.